Each of the 5 T cell receptor beta chains below was sequenced from the same sample in a study of blood T cell repertoires in COVID-19. Data came from immunoSEQ multiplex PCR; TCRdb stores just in-frame clones and leaves some out. The table lists 9,500 to 12,000 clones, 75% to 90% of them singletons. Sample: peripheral blood. Receptor source: a man between 65 and 85 years old with active COVID-19.

This clone was seen a handful of times. The genes are TRBV12-3 or TRBV12-4 and TRBJ2-7; 8 nucleotides agree with TRBD2. The CDR3 runs 13 residues. J gave up 5 bases and V 6 bases, and 6 bases lay outside the gene matches. The CDR3 DNA reads as TGTGCCAGCAGCGGGGGGGGCGGCCACGAGCAGTACTTC. This encodes CASSGGGGHEQYF.

The genes are TRBV5-4 and TRBJ2-5, with D maybe TRBD1 (6 bases). The germline CDR1 and CDR2 sequences are SGHNT and YYREEE (reference sequence). Trimming stripped 4 bases from V and 7 bases from J, with 17 bases between. CDR3 length equals 14 residues. CDR3 bases: TGTGCCAGCAGCCCCTGGACAGCGCGAGGGACCCAGTACTTC. It specifies CASSPWTARGTQYF.

This clone is a singleton in its sample. For the CDR3, the DNA is TGTGCCAGCAGTTTCTACCAGGGGCGGAACGAGCAGTACTTC. This gives the protein CASSFYQGRNEQYF. The chain carries TRBV28 and TRBJ2-7, with a weak D call TRBD1 (6 bases). The V gene lost 3 bases and the J gene lost 5 bases, with 14 bases spanning the gap. CDR3 size: 14 residues. Per the germline V gene, CDR1 is MDHEN and CDR2 is SYDVKM.

There are a few counts of this clone. The same CDR3 is also encoded by other DNA sequences in this sample. The J gene is TRBJ2-1, the V gene TRBV28; 11 bases are shared with TRBD2. V was pared by 2 bases and J by 5 bases, with 2 bases of the junction left unmatched. Germline V gives CDR1 MDHEN, CDR2 SYDVKM. This CDR3 is built from 15 residues. The CDR3 DNA sequence: TGTGCCAGCAGTTTAATAGCGGGGGGGAACAATGAGCAGTTCTTC. Encoded protein: CASSLIAGGNNEQFF.

This chain links TRBV5-1 with TRBJ2-2, with a possible D match to TRBD1 (6 bases). V lost 2 bases, J lost 1 base, and 6 bases lay in between. Germline assignment: CDR1 SGHRS and CDR2 YFSETQ. There are 14 residues in the CDR3. The CDR3 sequence is CASSLQGNTGELFF. CDR3 coding DNA: TGCGCCAGCAGCTTACAGGGGAACACCGGGGAGCTGTTTTTT.